This TCR beta chain was observed in a study of long-term antiretroviral therapy in people with HIV. V lost 5 bases, J lost 3 bases, and 6 bases stayed unmatched. This CDR3 has 15 residues. Germline V gene data show CDR1 as SGHVS and CDR2 as FNYEAQ. Researchers report immunoSEQ v3.0 was run at survey level. Only in-frame clones appear in the TCRdb table, and some are missing; sequencing was by immunoSEQ multiplex PCR. The sample yields about 28,000 clones, approximately 80% seen once. The sample in question was unsorted PBMCs, obtained 0.3 years after starting antiretroviral therapy. The TCR was taken from a middle-aged man with HIV. This rearrangement joins TRBV7-6 to TRBJ2-7, with 11 nucleotides matching TRBD1. In DNA, the CDR3 is TGTGCCAGCAGCCCGTGGACAGGGGGCTACTACGAGCAGTACTTC. This translates into CASSPWTGGYYEQYF.